One and the same sample provided the 25 T cell receptor beta chains below, sequenced in a study of STAT5B mutations in CD4+ large granular lymphocyte leukemia. Repertoires were generated with immunoSEQ multiplex PCR, while TCRdb's copy carries only in-frame clones and drops some. Altogether under 8,500 clones are present, roughly 90% being singletons, with the ten largest covering approximately 48%. Input material: PBMCs. The receptors stem from a woman in her seventies with CD4+ T-cell large granular lymphocyte leukemia.

The CDR3 DNA reads TGTGCCAGCAGCTTACAAGCCCGGCAGGGGGCCGAGACCCAGTACTTC. It encodes CASSLQARQGAETQYF. The chain has TRBV7-9 and TRBJ2-5; 8 positions agree with TRBD1. The V gene end was trimmed by 2 bases and the J gene end by 5 bases; junction bases not matched to a gene: 10. Per germline, CDR1 SEHNR and CDR2 FQNEAQ (reference sequence). CDR3 size: 16 residues.

This clone was seen once. The chain has TRBV30 and TRBJ2-2; possible D gene TRBD1, 5 bases. This CDR3 spans 15 amino acids. V was shortened by 0 bases and J by 7 bases, with 15 bases between the two germline ends. The germline V gene encodes CDR1 GTSNPN and CDR2 SVGIG (reference sequence). The CDR3: CAWSVQDGFIGELFF. CDR3 sequence (DNA): TGTGCCTGGAGTGTACAGGACGGGTTTATCGGGGAGCTGTTTTTT.

V and J are TRBV18 and TRBJ1-2; D is perhaps TRBD1 (6 bases). Trimming shortened V by 2 bases and J by 5 bases, and 18 bases separated the two germline ends. There are 16 residues in the CDR3. The germline gives CDR1 KGHSH, CDR2 LQKENI. CDR3 residues: CASSPNPHRDYYGYTF. CDR3 DNA: TGTGCCAGCTCACCAAACCCCCACAGGGATTATTATGGCTACACCTTC. The whole variable domain, filled in from reference TRBV18 and TRBJ1-2, reads NAGVMQNPRHLVRRRGQEARLRCSPMKGHSHVYWYRQLPEEGLKFMVYLQKENIIDESGMPKERFSAEFPKEGPSILRIQQVVRGDSAAYFCASSPNPHRDYYGYTFGSGTRLTVV.

The V gene is TRBV10-3, the J gene TRBJ1-4, with no clear D. Germline values: CDR1 ENHRY, CDR2 SYGVKD. V lost 0 bases, J lost 10 bases, and 6 bases lay in between. CDR3 length equals 12 residues. The CDR3 is CAISESEGKLFF. The CDR3 DNA follows: TGTGCCATCAGTGAGTCCGAAGGAAAACTGTTTTTT.

The rearrangement joins TRBV5-4 to TRBJ2-7, with D perhaps matching TRBD2 (6 bases). Germline V gene lookup returns CDR1 SGHNT and CDR2 YYREEE (reference sequence). Trimming pared 4 bases from V and 7 bases from J, leaving 24 bases between. The CDR3 spans 16 residues. This CDR3 reads CASSPGWGDLKGEQYF. In DNA, the CDR3 is TGTGCCAGCAGCCCTGGGTGGGGGGACCTAAAAGGGGAGCAGTACTTC.

The V and J genes are TRBV5-1 and TRBJ2-7, with unresolved D. The V gene's germline CDR1 is SGHRS and CDR2 YFSETQ. Trimming shortened V by 0 bases and J by 6 bases, and 10 bases separated the two germline ends. The CDR3 consists of 13 residues. CDR3 sequence reads: CASSLDQTSEQYF. The DNA for the CDR3 is TGCGCCAGCAGCTTGGACCAAACCTCCGAGCAGTACTTC.

This clone has just a few counts. This CDR3 is CASRLRGADSPLHF. The CDR3 region has the DNA TGTGCCAGCCGCCTGAGGGGGGCGGATTCACCCCTCCACTTT. This sequence joins TRBV6-5 and TRBJ1-6; D is perhaps TRBD1 (6 bases). V lost 8 bases to trimming and J lost 8 bases, with 16 bases between them. This CDR3 contains 14 residues. The V gene's germline CDR1 is MNHEY and CDR2 SVGAGI.

This chain connects TRBV5-4 to TRBJ2-5, with D hard to call. This CDR3 spans 14 amino acids. Trimming took off 0 bases at V and 4 bases at J, with 10 bases between the two ends. Looked up from germline, CDR1 is SGHNT and CDR2 is YYREEE (reference sequence). The CDR3 region is CASSLASRPETQYF. In DNA form, the CDR3 reads TGTGCCAGCAGCTTGGCCTCGAGGCCAGAGACCCAGTACTTC.

This clone is a singleton in its sample. The rearrangement links TRBV4-3 to TRBJ2-3; weak D call: TRBD2 (6 bases). The germline V gene encodes CDR1 LGHNA and CDR2 YSLEER. V shed 0 bases and J shed 2 bases, with 12 bases lying between them. The CDR3 length is 16 residues. The CDR3 loop is CASSQDGGGLTDTQYF. The CDR3, as DNA: TGCGCCAGCAGCCAAGATGGGGGAGGCCTCACAGATACGCAGTATTTT.

The V call is TRBV7-8, the J call TRBJ2-3; weak D call: TRBD2 (6 bases). V shed 1 base and J shed 4 bases, with 15 bases lying between them. The CDR3 loop spans 16 amino acids. Germline CDR1 reads SGHVS; CDR2 reads FQNEAQ. The CDR3 is CASSLGGLGTADTQYF. CDR3 nucleotide sequence: TGTGCCAGCAGCTTAGGAGGTTTGGGGACTGCAGATACGCAGTATTTT.

This chain joins TRBV7-8 and TRBJ2-7, with 7 bases that match TRBD2. V was pared by 1 base and J by 3 bases, with 6 bases of the junction left unmatched. The CDR3 has 15 residues. Germline lookup yields CDR1 SGHVS and CDR2 FQNEAQ. The DNA of the CDR3 is TGTGCCAGCAGCTTAGGGGGAGGGAATGTCTACGAGCAGTACTTC. Protein product: CASSLGGGNVYEQYF.

The chain recombines TRBV2 with TRBJ2-7, with a weak D call TRBD2 (5 bases). With 10 bases removed from V and 2 bases from J, the gap between germline ends came to 18 bases. Per germline, CDR1 SNHLY and CDR2 FYNNEI. This CDR3 has 14 amino acids. The CDR3 region is CATEDRTGTYEQYF. CDR3 in DNA: TGTGCCACTGAAGACCGGACGGGAACCTACGAGCAGTACTTC.

The rearrangement joins TRBV7-2 to TRBJ2-7; D assignment may be TRBD1 or TRBD2 (5 bases each). CDR1 and CDR2 (germline): SGHTA, FQGNSA. The CDR3 is 15 amino acids. Trimming cost V 1 base and J 0 bases, with 10 bases left between them. In DNA form, the CDR3 reads TGTGCCAGCAGCTTAGGTCGGGGCAGCTCCTACGAGCAGTACTTC. It is translated as CASSLGRGSSYEQYF. The full variable domain, in which reference TRBV7-2 and TRBJ2-7 provide the parts outside the CDR3, is GAGVSQSPSNKVTEKGKDVELRCDPISGHTALYWYRQSLGQGLEFLIYFQGNSAPDKSGLPSDRFSAERTGGSVSTLTIQRTQQEDSAVYLCASSLGRGSSYEQYFGPGTRLTVT.

The J gene is TRBJ2-7, the V gene TRBV10-3; D is uncertain. This CDR3 has 12 residues. V dropped 3 bases and J dropped 2 bases, with 5 bases sitting between them. Germline CDR1 is ENHRY and CDR2 is SYGVKD. The CDR3 spells CAISDRPYEQYF. DNA for the CDR3: TGTGCCATCAGTGACCGGCCCTACGAGCAGTACTTC.

V gene TRBV7-3 combines with J gene TRBJ2-3; 7 bases agree with TRBD1. V lost 5 bases to trimming and J lost 4 bases; unmatched junction nucleotides: 3. The CDR3 is 13 amino acids. CDR1 is SGHTA and CDR2 is FQGTGA in the germline V gene. DNA of the CDR3: TGTGCCAGCAGCAGACAGGGAGCAGATACGCAGTATTTT. This sequence encodes CASSRQGADTQYF.

V is TRBV4-2 and J is TRBJ2-7, with 11 bases that match TRBD1. After removal of 3 bases from V and 7 bases from J, the junction contained 5 bases not matched to a gene. CDR3 size: 14 residues. Germline CDR1 and CDR2: LGHNA and YNFKEQ. The CDR3 coding sequence is TGTGCCAGCAGCCAGGACGGGACAGGGGGTGAGCAGTACTTC. This gives the protein CASSQDGTGGEQYF.

This clone was picked up a small number of times. The chain uses TRBV4-2 and TRBJ1-1; 8 positions match TRBD1. With 0 bases clipped from V and 3 bases from J, the junction kept 9 bases outside the gene matches. Germline lookup yields CDR1 LGHNA and CDR2 YNFKEQ. The CDR3 consists of 17 residues. The CDR3 sequence is CASSQDPVQGGDTEAFF. The CDR3, as DNA: TGTGCCAGCAGCCAAGACCCCGTACAGGGGGGGGACACTGAAGCTTTCTTT.

The chain joins TRBV7-9 to TRBJ2-2; D call uncertain. CDR3 length: 16 residues. CDR1 is SEHNR, CDR2 FQNEAQ, per germline (reference sequence). V lost 7 bases, J lost 5 bases, and 20 bases lay in between. CDR3 amino acids: CASTLGWEVGTGELFF. In nucleotides, the CDR3 is TGTGCCAGCACCTTGGGATGGGAAGTAGGAACCGGGGAGCTGTTTTTT. The whole variable domain, remainder taken from reference TRBV7-9 and TRBJ2-2, is DTGVSQNPRHKITKRGQNVTFRCDPISEHNRLYWYRQTLGQGPEFLTYFQNEAQLEKSRLLSDRFSAERPKGSFSTLEIQRTEQGDSAMYLCASTLGWEVGTGELFFGEGSRLTVL.

This clone was counted between two and nine times. The chain couples TRBV5-5 to TRBJ1-2; D is unresolved. Per the germline V gene, CDR1 is SGHKS and CDR2 is YYEKEE (reference sequence). This CDR3 comprises 15 residues. The V end lost 7 bases, the J end lost 8 bases, and 24 bases lay between the germline ends. The CDR3 DNA sequence: TGTGCCAGCGTCTACAGTGTTAACTCCGGGCGAGGCTACACCTTC. Translating gives CASVYSVNSGRGYTF.

The chain links TRBV19 to TRBJ1-2; perhaps TRBD1 as D (6 bases). The CDR3 length is 19 residues. CDR1 and CDR2 from the germline V gene are LNHDA and SQIVND (reference sequence). Trimming shortened V by 5 bases and J by 0 bases, and 25 bases separated the two germline ends. CDR3 in DNA: TGTGCCAGTAGTGTAGGACAGAACGTTCCTATTCCTCCTAACTATGGCTACACCTTC. Translated, it gives CASSVGQNVPIPPNYGYTF. Using reference TRBV19 and TRBJ1-2 for the parts outside the CDR3, the full variable domain is DGGITQSPKYLFRKEGQNVTLSCEQNLNHDAMYWYRQDPGQGLRLIYYSQIVNDFQKGDIAEGYSVSREKKESFPLTVTSAQKNPTAFYLCASSVGQNVPIPPNYGYTFGSGTRLTVV.

This clone was counted between two and nine times. This sequence joins TRBV7-9 and TRBJ1-2, with D maybe TRBD1 (5 bases). The CDR3 contains 15 residues. Trimming removed 5 bases from V and 3 bases from J, with 16 bases in between. CDR1 is SEHNR, CDR2 FQNEAQ, per germline (reference sequence). Here the CDR3 reads CASSRGGVRDYGYTF. The CDR3 nucleotides are TGTGCCAGCAGCCGGGGCGGGGTCAGGGACTATGGCTACACCTTC.

Here the CDR3 DNA reads TGTGCCAGCAGCACCGCTAGCGGGGGGCTGGAGACCCAGTACTTC. Translating it yields CASSTASGGLETQYF. The rearrangement uses TRBV7-9 and TRBJ2-5; 11 bases map to TRBD2. Germline V lookup: CDR1 SEHNR, CDR2 FQNEAQ (reference sequence). The CDR3 is made up of 15 amino acids. V gave up 5 bases and J gave up 5 bases; unmatched junction bases: 7.

This chain joins TRBV5-5 and TRBJ1-6; D remains unclear. From germline, CDR1 is SGHKS and CDR2 YYEKEE (reference sequence). The CDR3 is made up of 14 amino acids. V gave up 4 bases and J gave up 9 bases, with 14 bases separating them. CDR3 amino acids: CASSQDGSGSPLHF. The DNA of the CDR3 is TGTGCCAGCAGCCAGGACGGGAGTGGTTCACCCCTCCACTTT.

The J gene is TRBJ2-2, the V gene TRBV2, with D possibly TRBD2 on 5 matching bases. Trimming took 1 base from V and 5 from J, leaving 14 bases between them. In germline, CDR1 is SNHLY, CDR2 FYNNEI. This CDR3 comprises 16 residues. The CDR3 coding sequence is TGTGCCAGCAGTGAAGGGCAGTTGGGAGAGACCGGGGAGCTGTTTTTT. Residues: CASSEGQLGETGELFF. Full variable domain (missing parts from reference TRBV2 and TRBJ2-2): EPEVTQTPSHQVTQMGQEVILRCVPISNHLYFYWYRQILGQKVEFLVSFYNNEISEKSEIFDDQFSVERPDGSNFTLKIRSTKLEDSAMYFCASSEGQLGETGELFFGEGSRLTVL.

The gene calls are TRBV4-3 and TRBJ1-1, with D perhaps TRBD1 (5 bases). The CDR3 has 16 residues. Germline assignment: CDR1 LGHNA and CDR2 YSLEER. Trimming took off 1 base at V and 4 bases at J, with 16 bases between the two ends. CDR3 residues: CASSQGRRGATTEAFF. The CDR3 nucleotides are TGCGCCAGCAGCCAAGGCCGTAGGGGCGCGACCACTGAAGCTTTCTTT.